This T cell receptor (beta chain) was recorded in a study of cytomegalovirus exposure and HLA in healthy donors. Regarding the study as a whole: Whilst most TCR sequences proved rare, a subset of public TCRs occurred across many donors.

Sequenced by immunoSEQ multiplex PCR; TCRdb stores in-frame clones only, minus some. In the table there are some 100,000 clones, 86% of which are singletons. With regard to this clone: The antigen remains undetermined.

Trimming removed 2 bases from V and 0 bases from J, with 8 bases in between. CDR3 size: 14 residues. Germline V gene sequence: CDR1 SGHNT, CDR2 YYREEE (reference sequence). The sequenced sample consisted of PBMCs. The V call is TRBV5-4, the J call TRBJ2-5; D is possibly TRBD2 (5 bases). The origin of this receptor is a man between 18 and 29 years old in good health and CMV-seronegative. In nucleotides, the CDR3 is TGTGCCAGCAGCTTCGACGGGAACCAAGAGACCCAGTACTTC. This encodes CASSFDGNQETQYF.